Listed below are T cell receptor beta chains from one sample, sequenced in a study of Ad26.COV2.S vaccination and SARS-CoV-2 variants. Some clones are missing from TCRdb's copy, which holds only in-frame ones; the method was immunoSEQ multiplex PCR. The sample includes hundreds of thousands of clones, about 92% of them seen just once. Sequencing used peripheral blood, obtained after recovery from COVID-19. Receptors were obtained from a human donor who had recovered from COVID-19. CDR3s include the opening cysteine and the closing phenylalanine or tryptophan. Each record gives: V gene, clone size, D gene, J gene, CDR3 DNA, CDR3 protein. The D gene is left open where the match is weak. Clone size is given for some rows only: seen once, a few or many times, or a class if the clone is expanded.

TRBV6-6	once	NA	TRBJ1-1	TGTGCCAGCAGTCCGAGACGGGACACTGAAGCTTTCTTT	CASSPRRDTEAFF
TRBV4-3	NA	NA	TRBJ2-2	TGCGCCAGCAGAGGAGGGGCGAACACCGGGGAGCTGTTTTTT	CASRGGANTGELFF
TRBV6-6	NA	NA	TRBJ1-5	TGTGCCAGCAGTACTGCAACACTGGATGGAGGACAGCCCCAGCATTTT	CASSTATLDGGQPQHF
TRBV5-1	NA	TRBD2	TRBJ2-6	TGCGCCAGCAGCTTAGTCCCGGGGGGAACTGCTGGGGCCAACGTCCTGACTTTC	CASSLVPGGTAGANVLTF
TRBV19	few	NA	TRBJ1-4	TGTGCCAGTAGTATAGGCCAGACCGCAACTAATGAAAAACTGTTTTTT	CASSIGQTATNEKLFF
TRBV5-6	NA	NA	TRBJ1-4	TGTGCCAGCAGCACCGGGACAAAGGAAAAACTGTTTTTT	CASSTGTKEKLFF
TRBV5-1	NA	NA	TRBJ2-7	TGCGCCAGCAGCTCCGGGGGCAGGGGTTTAGGCGAGCAGTACTTC	CASSSGGRGLGEQYF
TRBV29-1	NA	NA	TRBJ1-2	TGCAGCTCTCTGGGCGAGGACTATGGCTACACCTTC	CSSLGEDYGYTF
TRBV6-1	NA	NA	TRBJ1-1	TGTGCCAGCAGTGAATATCGGGGAAGCACTGAAGCTTTCTTT	CASSEYRGSTEAFF
TRBV7-6	NA	TRBD2	TRBJ2-2	TGTGCCAGCAGTTTTCCTAGCGGGGGAATAGCGGCGCTGTTTTTT	CASSFPSGGIAALFF
TRBV18	NA	NA	TRBJ2-5	TGTGCCAGCTCACCACAATCCGGGGGAGAGACCCAGTACTTC	CASSPQSGGETQYF
TRBV5-1	NA	TRBD1	TRBJ1-4	TGCGCCAGCAGCAAGACAGGGGCTTCAACTAATGAAAAACTGTTTTTT	CASSKTGASTNEKLFF
TRBV5-1	once	TRBD1	TRBJ2-1	TGCGCCAGCAGCTTGGGGGCGACGGGACAGGGTAGGAATGAGCAGTTCTTC	CASSLGATGQGRNEQFF
TRBV18	NA	NA	TRBJ1-4	TGTGCCAGCTCACAATCGGAGCAGGGGCTTACCGAAAAACTGTTTTTT	CASSQSEQGLTEKLFF
TRBV7-9	NA	TRBD1	TRBJ1-5	TGTGCCAGCAGCTCAGGGGGTGGCAATCAGCCCCAGCATTTT	CASSSGGGNQPQHF
TRBV7-8	NA	NA	TRBJ2-7	TGTGCCAGCAGCTCCTCAGACAGTGCAGGGTACTCCTACGAGCAGTACTTC	CASSSSDSAGYSYEQYF
TRBV5-1	NA	NA	TRBJ2-4	TGCGCCAGCAGCTTGGGAGTGGGGGACATTCAGTACTTC	CASSLGVGDIQYF
TRBV27	NA	NA	TRBJ1-5	TGTGCCAGCAGGGAATATAGCAATCAGCCCCAGCATTTT	CASREYSNQPQHF
TRBV15	once	NA	TRBJ1-3	TGTGCCACCACCAGGGCACTCGGAAACACCATATATTTT	CATTRALGNTIYF
TRBV5-5	NA	TRBD1	TRBJ2-5	TGTGCCAGCAGCTTGGATGGGACAGGGGGTGAGACCCAGTACTTC	CASSLDGTGGETQYF
TRBV29-1	NA	TRBD1	TRBJ1-1	TGCAGCGTTGAAGATCCCTTGGGGACAGGGCATGGGGGATCTGAAGCTTTCTTT	CSVEDPLGTGHGGSEAFF
TRBV7-2	NA	NA	TRBJ1-2	TGTGCCAGCAGCCCAAGGAGGGGGGCGGGCTACTATGGCTACACCTTC	CASSPRRGAGYYGYTF
TRBV18	NA	NA	TRBJ1-2	TGTGCCAGCTCACCGATGGAAGGAAATGGCTACACCTTC	CASSPMEGNGYTF
TRBV5-8	NA	NA	TRBJ2-3	TGTGCCAGCAGCTTGGGTAGGGGGAGCACAGATACGCAGTATTTT	CASSLGRGSTDTQYF
TRBV5-4	NA	TRBD1	TRBJ1-1	TGTGCCAGCAGCCCAACAGGGGGTCGTACTGAAGCTTTCTTT	CASSPTGGRTEAFF
TRBV18	NA	TRBD2	TRBJ2-7	TGTGCCAGCTCACCAAAGGCCGTACTAGCGGGTAACGAGCAGTACTTC	CASSPKAVLAGNEQYF
TRBV27	NA	NA	TRBJ2-2	TGTGCCAGCAGCGGACAGTACGGGGAGCTGTTTTTT	CASSGQYGELFF
TRBV9	NA	NA	TRBJ2-2	TGTGCCAGGTGGGGCACCGGGGAGCTGTTTTTT	CARWGTGELFF
TRBV7-3	NA	NA	TRBJ2-7	TGTGCCAGCAGCCCAGGGTACGGGAACGAGCAGTACTTC	CASSPGYGNEQYF
TRBV5-6	once	TRBD1	TRBJ1-1	TGTGCCAGCAGCCTCGGGACAGGGGGAGCGGCTTTCTTT	CASSLGTGGAAFF
TRBV9	NA	TRBD1	TRBJ1-3	TGTGCCAGCAGAGGGACAGACTCTGGAAACACCATATATTTT	CASRGTDSGNTIYF
TRBV10-3	few	TRBD2	TRBJ2-3	TGTGCCATCCCGCGGGGCCTCTCCGGGACTAGCGGGGGGCCAGATACGCAGTATTTT	CAIPRGLSGTSGGPDTQYF
TRBV6-5	NA	NA	TRBJ2-7	TGTGCCAGCCGCCGGGACAACACCTACGAGCAGTACTTC	CASRRDNTYEQYF
TRBV19	NA	TRBD2	TRBJ2-3	TGTGCCAGTAGCCCGAGACTAGCGGGGGGGTCAGATACGCAGTATTTT	CASSPRLAGGSDTQYF
TRBV19	NA	NA	TRBJ2-4	TGTGCCAGTAGTAGCCCAGGTAGGGCCAAAAACATTCAGTACTTC	CASSSPGRAKNIQYF
TRBV11-3	few	NA	TRBJ1-1	TGTGCCAGCAGCCGAAATAGGAACACTGAAGCTTTCTTT	CASSRNRNTEAFF
TRBV7-9	NA	NA	TRBJ2-3	TGTGCCAGCAGCTTTGGCCCTACTCAGATCCTAGGCACAGATACGCAGTATTTT	CASSFGPTQILGTDTQYF
TRBV5-4	NA	TRBD1	TRBJ1-2	TGTGCCAGCAGCTCACTGACAGGGGGCAGCTATGGCTACACCTTC	CASSSLTGGSYGYTF
TRBV6-5	NA	NA	TRBJ1-2	TGTGCCAGCGCCGATGGGGGGCGCTTTGGCGGCTACACCTTC	CASADGGRFGGYTF
TRBV6-8	NA	TRBD1	TRBJ2-7	TGTGCCAGCAGCCTCCATCGACAGGGGAGCTCCTACGAGCAGTACTTC	CASSLHRQGSSYEQYF
TRBV20-1	NA	NA	TRBJ1-3	TGCAGTGCTAGTCACCGGGGCTCTGGAAACACCATATATTTT	CSASHRGSGNTIYF
TRBV5-1	NA	NA	TRBJ2-2	TGCGCCAGCAGCTCCGGGGAGGCGGCCGGGGAGCTGTTTTTT	CASSSGEAAGELFF
TRBV5-1	NA	NA	TRBJ2-1	TGCGCCAGCAGCCGGCCGGAGCAGTTCTTC	CASSRPEQFF
TRBV6-2/TRBV6-3	NA	TRBD2	TRBJ2-5	TGTGCCAGCAGTTTATCGGGACTAGCGAGCGAGACCCAGTACTTC	CASSLSGLASETQYF
TRBV10-3	NA	NA	TRBJ2-7	TGTGCCATCAGTGGCCGGGACCGGGGGTCCTACGAGCAGTACTTC	CAISGRDRGSYEQYF
TRBV14	NA	NA	TRBJ2-1	TGTGCCAGCAGCCGAGGCGGCGGTGAGCAGTTCTTC	CASSRGGGEQFF
TRBV5-5	NA	NA	TRBJ2-7	TGTGCCAGCAGCTCGAGGCTAATCGACTACGAGCAGTACTTC	CASSSRLIDYEQYF
TRBV29-1	NA	TRBD1	TRBJ1-5	TGCAGCGTCGCCTTTGGGACAGGGGTGGATCAGCCCCAGCATTTT	CSVAFGTGVDQPQHF
TRBV5-1	NA	TRBD2	TRBJ2-3	TGCGCCAGCAGCTGGCGGGGGGGGACTAGCACAGATACGCAGTATTTT	CASSWRGGTSTDTQYF
TRBV7-7	NA	NA	TRBJ1-1	TGTGCCAGCAGCTTAGCCCCCCTTGAAGCTTTCTTT	CASSLAPLEAFF
TRBV9	NA	NA	TRBJ2-1	TGTGCCAGCAGCGTAGTAGAGCACAATGAGCAGTTCTTC	CASSVVEHNEQFF
TRBV9	once	TRBD1	TRBJ1-6	TGTGCCAGCAGCCTCCACAGGACAGGCTTTAATTCACCCCTCCACTTT	CASSLHRTGFNSPLHF
TRBV7-8	NA	NA	TRBJ2-2	TGTGCCAGCAGCTTAGTACAGGGTAACACCGGGGAGCTGTTTTTT	CASSLVQGNTGELFF
TRBV19	once	NA	TRBJ2-5	TGTGCCAGTAGTGTGACAGACCAAGAGACCCAGTACTTC	CASSVTDQETQYF
TRBV6-6	NA	NA	TRBJ1-2	TGTGCCAGCAGTTACTCCGACTCTTATCGAGGCTACACCTTC	CASSYSDSYRGYTF